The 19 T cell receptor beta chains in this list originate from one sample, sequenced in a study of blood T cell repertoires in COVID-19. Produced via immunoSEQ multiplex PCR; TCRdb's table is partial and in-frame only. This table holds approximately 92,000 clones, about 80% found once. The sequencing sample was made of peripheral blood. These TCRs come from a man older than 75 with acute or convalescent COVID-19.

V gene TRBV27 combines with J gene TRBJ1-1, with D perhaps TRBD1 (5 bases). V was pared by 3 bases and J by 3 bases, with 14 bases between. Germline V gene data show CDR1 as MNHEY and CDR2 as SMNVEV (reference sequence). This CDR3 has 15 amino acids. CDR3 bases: TGTGCCAGCAGTTTTTGGCGGGGGAAGGACACTGAAGCTTTCTTT. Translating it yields CASSFWRGKDTEAFF.

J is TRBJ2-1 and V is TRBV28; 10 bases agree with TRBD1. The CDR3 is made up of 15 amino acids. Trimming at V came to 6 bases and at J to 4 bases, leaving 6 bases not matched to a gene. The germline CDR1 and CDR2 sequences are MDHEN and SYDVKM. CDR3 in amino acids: CASRSLGQGYNEQFF. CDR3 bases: TGTGCCAGCAGAAGTTTGGGACAGGGGTACAATGAGCAGTTCTTC.

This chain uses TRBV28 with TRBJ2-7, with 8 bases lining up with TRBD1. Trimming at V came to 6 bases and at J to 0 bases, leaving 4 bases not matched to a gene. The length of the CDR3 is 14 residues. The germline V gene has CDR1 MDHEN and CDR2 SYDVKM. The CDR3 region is CASRSQGGSYEQYF. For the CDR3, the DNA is TGTGCCAGCAGATCACAGGGGGGCTCCTACGAGCAGTACTTC. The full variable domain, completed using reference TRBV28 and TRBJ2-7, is DVKVTQSSRYLVKRTGEKVFLECVQDMDHENMFWYRQDPGLGLRLIYFSYDVKMKEKGDIPEGYSVSREKKERFSLILESASTNQTSMYLCASRSQGGSYEQYFGPGTRLTVT.

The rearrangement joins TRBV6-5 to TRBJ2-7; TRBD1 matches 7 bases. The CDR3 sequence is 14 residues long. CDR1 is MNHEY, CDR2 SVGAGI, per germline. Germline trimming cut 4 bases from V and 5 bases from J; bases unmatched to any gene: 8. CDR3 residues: CASSSTGRSHEQYF. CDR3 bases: TGTGCCAGCAGTTCGACAGGGAGAAGTCACGAGCAGTACTTC.

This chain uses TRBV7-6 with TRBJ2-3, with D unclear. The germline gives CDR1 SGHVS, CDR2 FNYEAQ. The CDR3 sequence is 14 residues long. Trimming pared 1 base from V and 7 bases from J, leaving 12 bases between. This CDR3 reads CASSLGAATHTQYF. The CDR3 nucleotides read TGTGCCAGCAGCTTAGGGGCAGCTACACATACGCAGTATTTT. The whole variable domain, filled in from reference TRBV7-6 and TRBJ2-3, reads GAGVSQSPRYKVTKRGQDVALRCDPISGHVSLYWYRQALGQGPEFLTYFNYEAQQDKSGLPNDRFSAERPEGSISTLTIQRTEQRDSAMYRCASSLGAATHTQYFGPGTRLTVL.

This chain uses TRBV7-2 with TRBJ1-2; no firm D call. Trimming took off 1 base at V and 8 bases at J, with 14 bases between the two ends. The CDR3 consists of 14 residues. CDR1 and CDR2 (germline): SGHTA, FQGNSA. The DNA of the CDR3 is TGTGCCAGCAGCTTAGGAGGGCCGGGGAAAGGCTACACCTTC. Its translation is CASSLGGPGKGYTF.

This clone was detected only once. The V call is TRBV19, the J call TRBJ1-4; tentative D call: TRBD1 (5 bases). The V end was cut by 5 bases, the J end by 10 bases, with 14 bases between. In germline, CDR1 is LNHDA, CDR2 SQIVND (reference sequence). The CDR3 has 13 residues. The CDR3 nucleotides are TGTGCCAGTAGTGGAGGGGATCTAGGAAAACTGTTTTTT. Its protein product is CASSGGDLGKLFF.

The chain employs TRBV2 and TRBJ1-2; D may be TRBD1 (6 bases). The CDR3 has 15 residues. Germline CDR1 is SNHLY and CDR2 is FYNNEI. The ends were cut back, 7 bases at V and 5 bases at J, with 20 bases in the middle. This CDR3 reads CASNDQGQFLYGYTF. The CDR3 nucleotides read TGTGCCAGCAATGATCAAGGACAGTTTCTTTATGGCTACACCTTC.

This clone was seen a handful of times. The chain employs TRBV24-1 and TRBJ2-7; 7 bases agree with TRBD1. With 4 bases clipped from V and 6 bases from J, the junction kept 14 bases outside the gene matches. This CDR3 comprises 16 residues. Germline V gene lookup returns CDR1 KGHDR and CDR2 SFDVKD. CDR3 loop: CATSDTTGAVSSEQYF. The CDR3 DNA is TGTGCCACCAGTGACACAACAGGGGCGGTTTCATCCGAGCAGTACTTC.

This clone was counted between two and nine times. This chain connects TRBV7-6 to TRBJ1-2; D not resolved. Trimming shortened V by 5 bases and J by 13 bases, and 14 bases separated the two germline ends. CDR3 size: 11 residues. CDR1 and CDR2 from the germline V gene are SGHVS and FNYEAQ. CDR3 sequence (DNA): TGTGCCAGCAGCGCAGAGGACTCGGTCACCTTC. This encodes CASSAEDSVTF.

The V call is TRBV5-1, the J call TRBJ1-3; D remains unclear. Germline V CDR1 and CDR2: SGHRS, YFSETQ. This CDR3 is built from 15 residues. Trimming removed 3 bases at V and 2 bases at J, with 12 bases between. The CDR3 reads CASSSTVPPGNTIYF. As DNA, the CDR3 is TGCGCCAGCAGCTCCACGGTGCCCCCTGGAAACACCATATATTTT.

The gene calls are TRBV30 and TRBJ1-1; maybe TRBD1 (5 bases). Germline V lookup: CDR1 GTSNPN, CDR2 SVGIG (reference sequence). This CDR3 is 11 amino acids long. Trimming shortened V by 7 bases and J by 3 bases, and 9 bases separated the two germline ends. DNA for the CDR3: TGTGCCTTAGGGGTTTACACTGAAGCTTTCTTT. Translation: CALGVYTEAFF.

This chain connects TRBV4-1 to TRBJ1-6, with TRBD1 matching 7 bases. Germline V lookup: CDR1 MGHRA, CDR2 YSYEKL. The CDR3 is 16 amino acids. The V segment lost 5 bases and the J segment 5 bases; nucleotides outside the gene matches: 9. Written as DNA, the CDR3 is TGCGCCAGCAGCTACCTAAGGGACAGCAATAATTCACCCCTCCACTTT. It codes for CASSYLRDSNNSPLHF.

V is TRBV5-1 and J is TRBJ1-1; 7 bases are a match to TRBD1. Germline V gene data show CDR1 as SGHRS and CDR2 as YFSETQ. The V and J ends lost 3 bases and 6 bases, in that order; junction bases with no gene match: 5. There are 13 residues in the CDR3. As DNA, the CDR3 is TGCGCCAGCAGCTACTCCGGACAGGCTGAAGCTTTCTTT. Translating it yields CASSYSGQAEAFF.

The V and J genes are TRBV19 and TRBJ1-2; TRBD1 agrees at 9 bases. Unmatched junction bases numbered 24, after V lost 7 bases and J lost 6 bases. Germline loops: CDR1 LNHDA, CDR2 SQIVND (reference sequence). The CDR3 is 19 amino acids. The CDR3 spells CASTIYASPGQGSEDGYTF. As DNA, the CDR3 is TGTGCCAGTACCATATATGCTTCCCCGGGACAGGGTTCCGAAGATGGCTACACCTTC.

CDR3 bases: TGCGCCAGCAGCCAAGAAGAGACAGGAGCCTACGAGCAGTACTTC. Translated: CASSQEETGAYEQYF. The chain employs TRBV4-3 and TRBJ2-7; D is possibly TRBD1 (6 bases). Germline V CDR1 and CDR2: LGHNA, YSLEER. The CDR3 is made up of 15 amino acids. V was cut by 0 bases and J by 2 bases, with 11 bases left in between.

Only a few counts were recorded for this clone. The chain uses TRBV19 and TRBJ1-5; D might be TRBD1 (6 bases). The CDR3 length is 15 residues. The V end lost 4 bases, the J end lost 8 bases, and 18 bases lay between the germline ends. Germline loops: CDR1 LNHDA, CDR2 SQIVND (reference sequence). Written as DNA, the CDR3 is TGTGCCAGTAGTACTGGTTGGCAGGGGTGGGAGCCCCAGCATTTT. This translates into CASSTGWQGWEPQHF.

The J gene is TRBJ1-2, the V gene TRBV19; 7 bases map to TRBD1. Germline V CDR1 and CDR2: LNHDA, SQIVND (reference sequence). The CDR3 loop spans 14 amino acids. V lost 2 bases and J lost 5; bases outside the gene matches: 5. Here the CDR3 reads CASSIRDSKYGYTF. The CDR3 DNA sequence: TGTGCCAGTAGTATAAGGGACAGCAAATATGGCTACACCTTC. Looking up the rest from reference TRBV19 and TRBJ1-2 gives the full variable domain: DGGITQSPKYLFRKEGQNVTLSCEQNLNHDAMYWYRQDPGQGLRLIYYSQIVNDFQKGDIAEGYSVSREKKESFPLTVTSAQKNPTAFYLCASSIRDSKYGYTFGSGTRLTVV.

In nucleotides, the CDR3 is TGCGCCAGCAGCTCCCAAGGCACCTCTAGCATCGAGCAGTACTTC. Amino acid sequence: CASSSQGTSSIEQYF. This chain joins TRBV5-1 and TRBJ2-7; the D gene is possibly TRBD2 (5 bases). Germline V CDR1 and CDR2: SGHRS, YFSETQ. The CDR3 has 15 amino acids. V was shortened by 3 bases and J by 6 bases, with 19 bases between the two germline ends.